The 12 T cell receptor beta chains given below trace back to one sample, sequenced in a study of cytomegalovirus exposure and HLA in healthy donors. With 60 Vbeta and 13 Jbeta primers, the PCR was carried out. The assay was immunoSEQ multiplex PCR, and TCRdb's table has in-frame clones only and misses some. This sample has about 170,000 clones, with more than 75% found just once. Input material: PBMCs. These receptors came from a man aged 25-40 years in good health and CMV-seropositive.

This clone was found a few times. The rearrangement uses TRBV7-9 and TRBJ1-3; possibly TRBD1 for D (5 bases). This CDR3 spans 18 amino acids. V lost 6 bases, J lost 0 bases, and 21 bases lay in between. CDR1 SEHNR and CDR2 FQNEAQ come from the germline V gene (reference sequence). As DNA, the CDR3 is TGTGCCAGCAGTCCCAGGGCCCCAATCCTCATCTCTGGAAACACCATATATTTT. It specifies CASSPRAPILISGNTIYF.

This sequence joins TRBV19 and TRBJ1-4; the D gene is possibly TRBD1 (6 bases). Germline V CDR1 and CDR2: LNHDA, SQIVND (reference sequence). The CDR3 contains 14 residues. The V gene lost 5 bases and the J gene lost 8 bases, with 15 bases spanning the gap. The CDR3 coding sequence is TGTGCCAGTAGTGATCAGGGGAATCGGGAAAAACTGTTTTTT. Protein product: CASSDQGNREKLFF.

The CDR3 is CASRAGGPAGYEQYF. The CDR3 DNA is TGCGCCAGCAGGGCCGGGGGACCGGCAGGCTACGAGCAGTACTTC. The rearrangement uses TRBV5-1 and TRBJ2-7, with D possibly TRBD2 on 6 matching bases. V was clipped by 5 bases and J by 3 bases, with 18 bases between them. Per germline, CDR1 SGHRS and CDR2 YFSETQ. The CDR3 contains 15 residues.

In DNA, the CDR3 is TGTGCCAGCAGCCCGGGGTACAATGAGCAGTTCTTC. Its protein is CASSPGYNEQFF. The genes are TRBV11-2 and TRBJ2-1; a possible D gene is TRBD2 (5 bases). This CDR3 has 12 residues. The germline V gene has CDR1 SGHAT and CDR2 FQNNGV. V dropped 5 bases and J dropped 4 bases, with 6 bases sitting between them.

The rearrangement joins TRBV6-5 to TRBJ1-1, with D maybe TRBD1 (5 bases). V was clipped by 3 bases and J by 1 base, with 9 bases between them. CDR1 MNHEY and CDR2 SVGAGI come from the germline V gene. CDR3 length equals 14 residues. This CDR3 is CASSYSTGNTEAFF. The CDR3, as DNA: TGTGCCAGCAGTTATAGCACAGGGAACACTGAAGCTTTCTTT.

The genes are TRBV11-2 and TRBJ1-2, with a weak D call TRBD1 (5 bases). In germline, CDR1 is SGHAT, CDR2 FQNNGV. The CDR3 is made up of 14 amino acids. Deletions cut 4 bases from V and 2 bases from J, with 11 bases between. This chain's CDR3 is CASSSGGDNYGYTF. CDR3 in DNA: TGTGCCAGCAGCTCGGGGGGGGACAACTATGGCTACACCTTC.

The chain joins TRBV5-1 to TRBJ2-7; D is unresolved. The CDR3 spans 14 residues. V shed 3 bases and J shed 5 bases, with 15 bases lying between them. CDR1 and CDR2 from the germline V gene are SGHRS and YFSETQ. This CDR3 reads CASSSLSLADEQYV. Here the CDR3 DNA reads TGCGCCAGCAGCTCGCTGTCCTTAGCCGACGAGCAGTACGTC.

The rearrangement links TRBV11-3 to TRBJ2-1; the D gene is possibly TRBD2 (6 bases). V lost 8 bases and J 0 bases, leaving 11 bases between the germline ends. The CDR3 has 14 residues. Germline CDR1 and CDR2: SGHNT and YENEEA. DNA of the CDR3: TGTGCCAGCCGGCGGGACCTCTCCTACAATGAGCAGTTCTTC. It translates to CASRRDLSYNEQFF.

This chain links TRBV7-8 with TRBJ1-6; no clear D. With 5 bases removed from V and 13 bases from J, the gap between germline ends came to 12 bases. This CDR3 is 12 amino acids long. The germline V gene encodes CDR1 SGHVS and CDR2 FQNEAQ. CDR3 protein: CASSDYLTPLHF. The CDR3 DNA reads as TGTGCCAGCAGCGACTACTTGACCCCCCTCCACTTT.

The chain couples TRBV6-5 to TRBJ2-5, with 7 bases aligning to TRBD1. The J call could be wrong; TRBJ2-7 is a better fit for the DNA end. The CDR3 has 14 amino acids. The germline V gene has CDR1 MNHEY and CDR2 SVGAGI. CDR3 sequence (DNA): TGTGCCAGCAGTTACGGGGACAGACAGTACGAGCAGTACTTC. This translates into CASSYGDRQYEQYF.

In regard to this clone: At one boundary the junction diverges from the germline segment, which might be a read error. The chain recombines TRBV7-9 with TRBJ2-2; TRBD2 matches 8 bases. Looked up from germline, CDR1 is SEHNR and CDR2 is FQNEAQ (reference sequence). This CDR3 spans 14 amino acids. This CDR3 reads CSSSPGGGTGELFF. The CDR3 nucleotides are TGTTCCAGCAGCCCCGGGGGGGGCACCGGGGAGCTGTTTTTT.

The V call is TRBV7-3, the J call TRBJ2-5; 8 nucleotides agree with TRBD1. The DNA matches TRBJ2-7 better at its end, which makes the J call doubtful. Looked up from germline, CDR1 is SGHTA and CDR2 is FQGTGA. The CDR3 is 13 residues long. The CDR3 protein is CASSLDRAGEQYF. CDR3 nucleotides: TGTGCCAGCAGCTTGGACAGGGCGGGCGAGCAGTACTTC.